Below, 26 T cell receptor beta chains from the same sample are listed, as sequenced in a study of spatial heterogeneity in lung cancer. TCRdb redid the calling of the 5' RACE reads with MiXCR, one entry per CDR3 protein. Of fewer than 12,000 distinct CDR3 sequences in the sample, about 8.6% were seen once. Specified time point: sample taken at primary tumor resection. Unsorted samples of tumor, nontumor lung or frozen PBMC had their whole RNA sequenced. Sample: PBMCs, taken at surgery. These receptors originate from a male donor with early-stage non-small cell lung cancer.

This clonotype is medium-sized in the sample. The chain employs TRBV20-1 and TRBJ2-7, with D perhaps TRBD1 (5 bases). Germline V gives CDR1 DFQATT, CDR2 SNEGSKA (reference sequence). The CDR3 covers 14 residues. V was clipped by 6 bases and J by 2 bases, with 17 bases between them. CDR3 protein: CSAQQAGRPYEQYF. Written as DNA, the CDR3 is TGCAGTGCCCAGCAGGCAGGGCGTCCCTACGAGCAGTACTTC.

The rearrangement uses TRBV10-3 and TRBJ2-1; D uncertain. Germline values: CDR1 ENHRY, CDR2 SYGVKD. The V and J ends lost 0 bases and 0 bases respectively, with 6 bases between them. The CDR3 covers 15 residues. The CDR3 region has the DNA TGTGCCATCAGTGAGTCGGACCACTCCTACAATGAGCAGTTCTTC. Residues: CAISESDHSYNEQFF.

This clonotype has a count of ten or more. This chain connects TRBV6-1 to TRBJ2-2, with 10 bases that match TRBD1. The J segment lost 6 bases and the V segment lost 5 bases, leaving 6 bases of the junction unmatched. The CDR3 is 15 residues long. From germline, CDR1 is MNHNS and CDR2 SASEGT. This CDR3 is CASSSGTGVAGELFF. The CDR3 region has the DNA TGTGCCAGCAGTTCTGGGACAGGGGTTGCCGGGGAGCTGTTTTTT.

The V call is TRBV11-2, the J call TRBJ2-5; tentatively, D is TRBD1 or TRBD2 (5 bases each). V gave up 4 bases and J gave up 5 bases, with 20 bases separating them. The CDR3 is made up of 16 amino acids. Germline V gene data show CDR1 as SGHAT and CDR2 as FQNNGV. CDR3 loop: CASSSTAAGRWETQYF. The CDR3 nucleotides read TGTGCCAGCAGCTCAACAGCGGCAGGGCGGTGGGAGACCCAGTACTTC.

This clonotype was counted between two and nine times. This chain uses TRBV29-1 with TRBJ2-1, with 8 bases lining up with TRBD2. The trim removed 3 bases at V and 10 bases at J, leaving 2 bases unmatched. This CDR3 comprises 11 residues. Germline loops: CDR1 SQVTM, CDR2 ANQGSEA. In DNA, the CDR3 is TGCAGCGTTGATCCGGGAGGGGAGCAGTTCTTC. Translating gives CSVDPGGEQFF.

This clonotype is medium-sized (0.01 to 0.1%). The CDR3 DNA follows: TGTGCCACCATTGGCGAATCTGCGGGCTACACCTTC. Protein product: CATIGESAGYTF. V gene TRBV12-3 or TRBV12-4 combines with J gene TRBJ1-2; no definite D call. This CDR3 has 12 amino acids. Between the trimmed V and J ends, which lost 10 bases and 8 bases, there was a span of 17 bases.

This clonotype has at least ten counts. V and J are TRBV7-2 and TRBJ2-7; 12 nucleotides align to TRBD2. The CDR3 sequence is 17 residues long. V was pared by 1 base and J by 5 bases, with 9 bases of the junction left unmatched. Germline V lookup: CDR1 SGHTA, CDR2 FQGNSA. CDR3 sequence (DNA): TGTGCCAGCAGCTTAGTTGCGACTAGCGGGGGCGGGAACGAGCAGTACTTC. Amino acids: CASSLVATSGGGNEQYF.

The chain carries TRBV10-3 and TRBJ2-7; 8 positions match TRBD1. V shed 10 bases, J shed 2 bases, and the junction held 13 bases outside the gene matches. CDR3 length equals 15 residues. The germline V gene encodes CDR1 ENHRY and CDR2 SYGVKD. The CDR3 sequence is CATEPETGAPYEQYF. CDR3 DNA: TGTGCCACCGAGCCCGAGACAGGGGCCCCCTACGAGCAGTACTTC.

This clonotype was counted at least ten times. V gene TRBV28 combines with J gene TRBJ1-4; 7 bases line up with TRBD1. The CDR3 spans 15 residues. Trimming took 4 bases from V and 7 from J; bases not matched to a gene: 9. CDR1 is MDHEN and CDR2 is SYDVKM in the germline V gene. CDR3 bases: TGTGCCAGCAGTTCCAGGACAGGAGTAACTGAAAAACTGTTTTTT. It encodes CASSSRTGVTEKLFF.

On this clonotype itself: A single base separates this from a much larger clone, so it may be a read error. The chain has TRBV2 and TRBJ2-3, with D perhaps TRBD2 (7 bases). V lost 3 bases and J lost 3, with 13 bases in between. The length of the CDR3 is 15 residues. The V gene's germline CDR1 is SNHLY and CDR2 FYNNEI. CDR3 DNA: TGTGCCAGCAGTGACTGGCGGGGGCTTACAGATACGCAGTATTTT. This translates into CASSDWRGLTDTQYF. Full variable domain (remainder filled in from reference TRBV2 and TRBJ2-3): EPEVTQTPSHQVTQMGQEVILRCVPISNHLYFYWYRQILGQKVEFLVSFYNNEISEKSEIFDDQFSVERPDGSNFTLKIRSTKLEDSAMYFCASSDWRGLTDTQYFGPGTRLTVL.

This clonotype was detected ten times or more. The chain couples TRBV28 to TRBJ2-7; possibly TRBD1 for D (6 bases). Germline V gene sequence: CDR1 MDHEN, CDR2 SYDVKM. Trimming pared 3 bases from V and 2 bases from J, leaving 14 bases between. The CDR3 spans 15 residues. This CDR3 is CASSFWGRGTYEQYF. The CDR3 DNA reads as TGTGCCAGCAGTTTTTGGGGCAGGGGTACCTACGAGCAGTACTTC.

This clonotype is medium-sized in the sample. The rearrangement uses TRBV7-2 and TRBJ2-3; unclear D gene. CDR1 is SGHTA and CDR2 is FQGNSA in the germline V gene. The V and J ends lost 8 bases and 0 bases respectively, with 9 bases between them. The CDR3 is made up of 13 amino acids. Here the CDR3 reads CASHYSSTDTQYF. The CDR3 nucleotides read TGTGCCAGCCACTACTCTAGCACAGATACGCAGTATTTT.

In its sample, this clonotype was seen many times. V gene TRBV11-3 combines with J gene TRBJ2-3, with 8 positions matching TRBD1. Looked up from germline, CDR1 is SGHNT and CDR2 is YENEEA. V dropped 5 bases and J dropped 6; count of bases not matched to a gene: 7. There are 14 residues in the CDR3. This CDR3 is CASSPGGAWDTQYF. The CDR3 nucleotides read TGTGCCAGCAGCCCAGGGGGCGCTTGGGATACGCAGTATTTT.

This clonotype was counted a few times. This chain joins TRBV11-2 and TRBJ2-3, with D unresolved. The CDR3 extends over 15 amino acids. V lost 3 bases to trimming and J lost 1 base, with 11 bases between them. The germline CDR1 and CDR2 sequences are SGHAT and FQNNGV. DNA for the CDR3: TGTGCCAGCAGCTTCGGCAACGAGGGCACAGATACGCAGTATTTT. It specifies CASSFGNEGTDTQYF.

By proportion, this clonotype is medium-sized. V gene TRBV11-2 combines with J gene TRBJ2-7; either TRBD1 or TRBD2 may fit D (5 bases each). V was cut by 7 bases and J by 3 bases, with 13 bases left in between. The CDR3 consists of 13 residues. The germline V gene encodes CDR1 SGHAT and CDR2 FQNNGV. CDR3 in amino acids: CASMRDVGYEQYF. The CDR3 nucleotides are TGTGCCAGCATGAGGGACGTGGGCTACGAGCAGTACTTC.

This clonotype appeared many times. V is TRBV5-6 and J is TRBJ1-1; D gene uncertain. The germline CDR1 and CDR2 sequences are SGHDT and YYEEEE. V was clipped by 4 bases and J by 0 bases, with 13 bases between them. CDR3 length: 15 amino acids. The DNA of the CDR3 is TGTGCCAGCAGCCCACCCGAAGGGTTGAACACTGAAGCTTTCTTT. This translates into CASSPPEGLNTEAFF.

This clonotype ranks as medium-sized. CDR3 amino acids: CASSSGTGLSYGYTF. The CDR3 DNA follows: TGTGCCAGTTCCTCCGGGACAGGGTTAAGCTATGGCTACACCTTC. The rearrangement joins TRBV6-1 to TRBJ1-2, with TRBD1 matching over 9 bases. CDR1 is MNHNS, CDR2 SASEGT, per germline. Unmatched junction bases numbered 12, after V lost 9 bases and J lost 4 bases. The CDR3 extends over 15 amino acids.

This clonotype counts as medium-sized. This chain joins TRBV28 and TRBJ1-5, with 10 bases matching TRBD1. The V segment lost 5 bases and the J segment 5 bases; nucleotides outside the gene matches: 6. This CDR3 is 15 amino acids long. Germline lookup yields CDR1 MDHEN and CDR2 SYDVKM. The CDR3 protein is CASSPGTGAHQPQHF. The CDR3 DNA reads TGTGCCAGCAGTCCCGGGACAGGGGCGCATCAGCCCCAGCATTTT.

This clonotype was seen at least ten times. The J gene is TRBJ2-3, the V gene TRBV19, with TRBD2 matching 10 bases. Germline CDR1 reads LNHDA; CDR2 reads SQIVND (reference sequence). The CDR3 contains 16 residues. With 3 bases clipped from V and 4 bases from J, the junction kept 7 bases outside the gene matches. CDR3 loop: CASSISGTSAADTQYF. The DNA of the CDR3 is TGTGCCAGTAGTATCTCGGGGACTAGCGCGGCAGATACGCAGTATTTT.

This clonotype was observed many times. The chain carries TRBV7-6 and TRBJ2-6; weak D call: TRBD1 (6 bases). This CDR3 is 18 amino acids long. CDR1 and CDR2 (germline): SGHVS, FNYEAQ. The V end was cut by 5 bases, the J end by 2 bases, with 19 bases between. The CDR3 DNA follows: TGTGCCAGCAGCCCATCCCCCAGAGGGGGAACTGGGGCCAACGTCCTGACTTTC. Translation: CASSPSPRGGTGANVLTF. The full variable domain, rest sourced from reference TRBV7-6 and TRBJ2-6, is GAGVSQSPRYKVTKRGQDVALRCDPISGHVSLYWYRQALGQGPEFLTYFNYEAQQDKSGLPNDRFSAERPEGSISTLTIQRTEQRDSAMYRCASSPSPRGGTGANVLTFGAGSRLTVL.

At least ten counts were recorded for this clonotype. The chain carries TRBV5-1 and TRBJ2-1; D gene uncertain. Trimming stripped 1 base from V and 0 bases from J, with 11 bases between. Germline V lookup: CDR1 SGHRS, CDR2 YFSETQ. The CDR3 is 16 amino acids. CDR3: CASSLYGRSSYNEQFF. CDR3 coding DNA: TGCGCCAGCAGCTTGTACGGACGGAGCTCCTACAATGAGCAGTTCTTC.

V gene TRBV7-2 combines with J gene TRBJ2-5; unclear D gene. The germline CDR1 and CDR2 sequences are SGHTA and FQGNSA. The CDR3 loop spans 15 amino acids. With 2 bases removed from V and 6 bases from J, the gap between germline ends came to 16 bases. The CDR3, as DNA: TGTGCCAGCAGCTTATCCCAGGACGGATTGAAGACCCAGTACTTC. Amino acids: CASSLSQDGLKTQYF.

In its sample, this clonotype was seen many times. The J gene is TRBJ2-3, the V gene TRBV7-9; tentatively, D is TRBD2 (5 bases). Trimming removed 7 bases from V and 3 bases from J, with 17 bases in between. Per germline, CDR1 SEHNR and CDR2 FQNEAQ (reference sequence). This CDR3 spans 15 amino acids. CDR3 sequence: CASTQSGILTDTQYF. CDR3 bases: TGTGCCAGCACCCAATCGGGGATTTTAACAGATACGCAGTATTTT.

This clonotype is judged medium-sized (0.01 to 0.1%). This rearrangement joins TRBV15 to TRBJ1-1; D possibly corresponds to TRBD1 (5 bases). V lost 3 bases and J lost 9, with 17 bases in between. CDR1 and CDR2 (germline): LNHNV, YYDKDF (reference sequence). CDR3 length: 14 amino acids. The chain's CDR3 is CATSSGGDALQAFF. DNA of the CDR3: TGTGCCACCAGCAGTGGGGGGGACGCTCTACAAGCTTTCTTT.

The table lists this clonotype with a few counts. This chain uses TRBV5-6 with TRBJ2-7; 7 nucleotides agree with TRBD1. This CDR3 spans 13 amino acids. Looked up from germline, CDR1 is SGHDT and CDR2 is YYEEEE. The J segment lost 6 bases and the V segment lost 6 bases, leaving 9 bases of the junction unmatched. CDR3 amino acids: CASTQTGISEQYF. CDR3 DNA sequence: TGTGCCAGCACCCAGACAGGGATCTCCGAGCAGTACTTC.

This clonotype was seen many times. The chain uses TRBV20-1 and TRBJ2-1; 9 nucleotides match TRBD2. Trimming took 0 bases from V and 7 from J; bases not matched to a gene: 10. The CDR3 is 16 amino acids. CDR1 and CDR2 from the germline V gene are DFQATT and SNEGSKA (reference sequence). Here the CDR3 DNA reads TGCAGTGCTAGAGATCCAAGCGGGGGGATTCTAAATGAGCAGTTCTTC. It specifies CSARDPSGGILNEQFF.